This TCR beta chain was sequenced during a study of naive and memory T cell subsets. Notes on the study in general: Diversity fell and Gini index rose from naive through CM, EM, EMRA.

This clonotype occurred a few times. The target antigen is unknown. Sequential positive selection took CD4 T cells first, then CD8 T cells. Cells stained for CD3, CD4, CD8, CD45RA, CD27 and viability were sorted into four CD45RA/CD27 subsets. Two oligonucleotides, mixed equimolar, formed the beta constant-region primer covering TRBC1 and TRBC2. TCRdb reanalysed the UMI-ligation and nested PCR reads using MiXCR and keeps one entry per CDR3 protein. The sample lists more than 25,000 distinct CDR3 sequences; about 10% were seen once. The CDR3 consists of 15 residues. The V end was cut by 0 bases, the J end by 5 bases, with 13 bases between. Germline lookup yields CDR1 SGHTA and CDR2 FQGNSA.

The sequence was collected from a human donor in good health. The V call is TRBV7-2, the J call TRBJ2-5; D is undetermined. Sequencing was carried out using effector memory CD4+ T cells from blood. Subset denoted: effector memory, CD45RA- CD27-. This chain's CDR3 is CASSLARVDGETQYF. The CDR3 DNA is TGTGCCAGCAGCTTAGCCCGAGTAGACGGGGAGACCCAGTACTTC.